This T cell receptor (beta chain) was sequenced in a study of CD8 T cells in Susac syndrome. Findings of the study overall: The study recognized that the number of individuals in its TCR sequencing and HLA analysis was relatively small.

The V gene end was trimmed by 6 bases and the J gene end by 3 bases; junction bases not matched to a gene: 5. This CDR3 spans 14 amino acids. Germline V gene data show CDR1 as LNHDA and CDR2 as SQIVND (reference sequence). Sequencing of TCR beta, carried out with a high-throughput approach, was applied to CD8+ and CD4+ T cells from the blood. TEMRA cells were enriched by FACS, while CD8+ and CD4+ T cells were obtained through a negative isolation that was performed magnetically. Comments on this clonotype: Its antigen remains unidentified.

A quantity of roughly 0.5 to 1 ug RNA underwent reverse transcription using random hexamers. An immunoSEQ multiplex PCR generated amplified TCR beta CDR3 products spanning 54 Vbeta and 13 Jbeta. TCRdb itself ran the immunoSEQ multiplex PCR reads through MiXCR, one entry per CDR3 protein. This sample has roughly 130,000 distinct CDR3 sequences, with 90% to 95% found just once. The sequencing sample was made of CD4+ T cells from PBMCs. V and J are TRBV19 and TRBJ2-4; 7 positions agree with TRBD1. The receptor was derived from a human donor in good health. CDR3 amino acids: CASRGQMDKNIQYF. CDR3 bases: TGTGCCAGTAGGGGACAGATGGACAAAAACATTCAGTACTTC.